These 29 T cell receptor beta chains share one sample of origin, sequenced in a study of glioma-infiltrating T cells after dendritic cell vaccination. Produced via immunoSEQ multiplex PCR; TCRdb's table is partial and in-frame only. This sample has fewer than 85,000 clones, with about 90% found just once. This sample comprised blood, obtained before dendritic cell vaccination. The receptors were sampled from a human donor with glioblastoma.

This chain joins TRBV7-8 and TRBJ2-5; 8 bases line up with TRBD2. The V segment lost 0 bases and the J segment 9 bases; nucleotides outside the gene matches: 9. Germline V gives CDR1 SGHVS, CDR2 FQNEAQ. The CDR3 has 15 amino acids. The CDR3 loop reads CASSLARTSGGAQYF. The CDR3 DNA reads as TGTGCCAGCAGCTTAGCGAGAACCAGCGGGGGAGCCCAGTACTTC.

The gene calls are TRBV6-1 and TRBJ2-5, with 7 bases that match TRBD2. V lost 4 bases, J lost 2 bases, and 4 bases stayed unmatched. The CDR3 loop spans 14 amino acids. The germline V gene encodes CDR1 MNHNS and CDR2 SASEGT. The CDR3: CASSAGLLQETQYF. CDR3 DNA sequence: TGTGCCAGCAGTGCGGGACTATTGCAAGAGACCCAGTACTTC.

V gene TRBV9 combines with J gene TRBJ1-1; D is unclear. There are 14 residues in the CDR3. Looked up from germline, CDR1 is SGDLS and CDR2 is YYNGEE. Between the trimmed V and J ends, which lost 6 bases and 0 bases, there was a span of 12 bases. CDR3 nucleotide sequence: TGTGCCAGCATCGAGAACCGATTGAACACTGAAGCTTTCTTT. Translated, it gives CASIENRLNTEAFF.

The chain couples TRBV6-1 to TRBJ2-1; 9 bases line up with TRBD1. The CDR3 contains 15 residues. V gave up 6 bases and J gave up 4 bases; unmatched junction bases: 7. Germline assignment: CDR1 MNHNS and CDR2 SASEGT. The CDR3, as DNA: TGTGCCAGCAGAGGCGACAGGGGGTCTTACAATGAGCAGTTCTTC. Its translation is CASRGDRGSYNEQFF.

This clone was picked up one time. The chain joins TRBV6-4 to TRBJ2-1; 10 bases match TRBD2. This CDR3 is built from 14 residues. Trimming took 5 bases from V and 9 from J; bases not matched to a gene: 7. Germline CDR1 and CDR2: MRHNA and SNTAGT. CDR3 DNA: TGTGCCAGCAGTCCTAGCGGGAGAGTCGGTGAGCAGTTCTTC. This sequence encodes CASSPSGRVGEQFF.

The chain has TRBV6-1 and TRBJ1-5, with TRBD1 identical over 9 bases. This CDR3 contains 14 residues. Trimming cost V 6 bases and J 7 bases; bases outside gene matches: 7. Germline values: CDR1 MNHNS, CDR2 SASEGT. The CDR3 sequence is CASRETGGGQPQHF. The CDR3 DNA sequence: TGTGCCAGCAGAGAAACAGGGGGCGGGCAGCCCCAGCATTTT.

The V gene is TRBV5-6, the J gene TRBJ2-7; tentatively, D is TRBD2 (5 bases). CDR1 is SGHDT, CDR2 YYEEEE, per germline. V dropped 4 bases and J dropped 0 bases, with 17 bases sitting between them. The CDR3 is 16 residues long. CDR3 in DNA: TGTGCCAGCAGCCGCCGGGATCATTACTACTCCTACGAGCAGTACTTC. This encodes CASSRRDHYYSYEQYF.

This clone was detected only a few times. This rearrangement joins TRBV6-1 to TRBJ2-1; a weak D match, TRBD1 (6 bases). Trimming removed 7 bases from V and 3 bases from J, with 16 bases in between. This CDR3 has 15 residues. Per the germline V gene, CDR1 is MNHNS and CDR2 is SASEGT. CDR3 coding DNA: TGTGCCAGCACCTATGGACAGCTCCACTACAATGAGCAGTTCTTC. It codes for CASTYGQLHYNEQFF.

The J gene is TRBJ1-1, the V gene TRBV5-1; D is ambiguous. The V gene lost 0 bases and the J gene lost 6 bases, with 15 bases spanning the gap. The CDR3 is made up of 15 amino acids. CDR1 SGHRS and CDR2 YFSETQ come from the germline V gene. The CDR3, as DNA: TGCGCCAGCAGCTTGGAAGCTCGGGGTTCGGCTGAAGCTTTCTTT. Residues: CASSLEARGSAEAFF.

This clone was counted a single time. The chain is built from TRBV6-5 and TRBJ1-2, with 7 positions matching TRBD1. V dropped 5 bases and J dropped 0; count of bases not matched to a gene: 6. Germline-derived CDR1 and CDR2 are MNHEY and SVGAGI. The CDR3 contains 15 residues. This CDR3 is CASSRDSTSNYGYTF. The CDR3 DNA follows: TGTGCCAGCAGTAGGGACAGCACCTCTAACTATGGCTACACCTTC.

V and J are TRBV6-5 and TRBJ1-2, with 7 positions matching TRBD1. This CDR3 contains 12 residues. V lost 6 bases to trimming and J lost 7 bases; unmatched junction nucleotides: 5. Germline values: CDR1 MNHEY, CDR2 SVGAGI. The CDR3 region is CASRQGRRGYTF. The CDR3 region has the DNA TGTGCCAGCAGACAGGGGCGGCGTGGCTACACCTTC.

The chain links TRBV19 to TRBJ1-1, with D unresolved. V lost 5 bases to trimming and J lost 0 bases, with 10 bases between them. From germline, CDR1 is LNHDA and CDR2 SQIVND (reference sequence). There are 14 residues in the CDR3. DNA for the CDR3: TGTGCCAGTAGTCCGGGGAACATGAACACTGAAGCTTTCTTT. This encodes CASSPGNMNTEAFF. The entire variable domain, with the rest obtained from reference TRBV19 and TRBJ1-1, is as follows: DGGITQSPKYLFRKEGQNVTLSCEQNLNHDAMYWYRQDPGQGLRLIYYSQIVNDFQKGDIAEGYSVSREKKESFPLTVTSAQKNPTAFYLCASSPGNMNTEAFFGQGTRLTVV.

The rearrangement links TRBV18 to TRBJ2-5; D unresolved. Germline lookup yields CDR1 KGHSH and CDR2 LQKENI. The V end lost 7 bases, the J end lost 5 bases, and 14 bases lay between the germline ends. This CDR3 comprises 13 residues. The CDR3, as DNA: TGTGCCAGCTGTATGAGCCGTCTGGAGACCCAGTACTTC. Encoded protein: CASCMSRLETQYF.

The chain couples TRBV10-1 to TRBJ2-1; no definite D call. The germline V and J ends were trimmed by 3 bases and 0 bases, with 3 bases remaining between them. Germline V gene sequence: CDR1 WNHNN, CDR2 SYGVQD (reference sequence). The CDR3 length is 13 residues. For the CDR3, the DNA is TGCGCCAGCAGTGAAGCCTCCTACAATGAGCAGTTCTTC. Translating it yields CASSEASYNEQFF.

This sequence joins TRBV2 and TRBJ1-4; perhaps TRBD1 as D (6 bases). In germline, CDR1 is SNHLY, CDR2 FYNNEI. Trimming took 6 bases from V and 4 from J, leaving 21 bases between them. The CDR3 loop spans 17 amino acids. The CDR3 sequence is CASRATGTSGFNEKLFF. The CDR3 coding sequence is TGTGCCAGCAGGGCTACCGGGACATCGGGATTTAATGAAAAACTGTTTTTT.

The chain combines TRBV27 with TRBJ2-5; 8 nucleotides agree with TRBD2. Germline V lookup: CDR1 MNHEY, CDR2 SMNVEV (reference sequence). V shed 7 bases and J 5 bases; nucleotides not matched to a gene: 9. CDR3 length: 14 residues. The CDR3 loop reads CASKSSGRGETQYF. DNA of the CDR3: TGTGCCAGCAAGTCCAGCGGGAGAGGCGAGACCCAGTACTTC.

This chain links TRBV6-1 with TRBJ2-3; 12 bases line up with TRBD2. V dropped 4 bases and J dropped 3; count of bases not matched to a gene: 2. This CDR3 comprises 15 residues. Germline V CDR1 and CDR2: MNHNS, SASEGT. The DNA of the CDR3 is TGTGCCAGCAGTGGACTAGCGGGAGTTACAGATACGCAGTATTTT. Amino acid sequence: CASSGLAGVTDTQYF.

The chain combines TRBV5-4 with TRBJ2-7; possibly TRBD2 for D (5 bases). Trimming took 3 bases from V and 0 from J, leaving 10 bases between them. Per the germline V gene, CDR1 is SGHNT and CDR2 is YYREEE (reference sequence). The CDR3 is 14 amino acids. Here the CDR3 reads CASSSRDSSYEQYF. Written as DNA, the CDR3 is TGTGCCAGCAGCTCTCGGGATAGCTCCTACGAGCAGTACTTC. The full variable domain, completed using reference TRBV5-4 and TRBJ2-7, is ETGVTQSPTHLIKTRGQQVTLRCSSQSGHNTVSWYQQALGQGPQFIFQYYREEENGRGNFPPRFSGLQFPNYSSELNVNALELDDSALYLCASSSRDSSYEQYFGPGTRLTVT.

CDR3: CASTPTSGVYQETQYF. CDR3 nucleotides: TGTGCCAGTACACCCACTAGCGGCGTGTACCAAGAGACCCAGTACTTC. The chain combines TRBV19 with TRBJ2-5; TRBD2 agrees at 8 bases. V lost 7 bases and J lost 0; bases outside the gene matches: 10. Germline lookup yields CDR1 LNHDA and CDR2 SQIVND (reference sequence). The CDR3 runs 16 residues. The complete variable domain, with remaining parts taken from reference TRBV19 and TRBJ2-5, reads DGGITQSPKYLFRKEGQNVTLSCEQNLNHDAMYWYRQDPGQGLRLIYYSQIVNDFQKGDIAEGYSVSREKKESFPLTVTSAQKNPTAFYLCASTPTSGVYQETQYFGPGTRLLVL.

This clone showed up just once. The chain uses TRBV5-4 and TRBJ2-1, with 11 bases lining up with TRBD2. The CDR3 runs to 16 residues. Germline lookup yields CDR1 SGHNT and CDR2 YYREEE (reference sequence). V dropped 3 bases and J dropped 5; count of bases not matched to a gene: 7. The CDR3 DNA is TGTGCCAGCAGCTCGATAGCGGGAGGGCCCGACAATGAGCAGTTCTTC. This codes for CASSSIAGGPDNEQFF.

V usage is TRBV10-3 and J usage is TRBJ2-1; D remains ambiguous. CDR1 and CDR2 from the germline V gene are ENHRY and SYGVKD. The CDR3 covers 12 residues. Trimming removed 6 bases at V and 8 bases at J, with 11 bases between. The CDR3 DNA follows: TGTGCCATCAGGGCAGGTACCGATGAGCAGTTCTTC. Protein sequence: CAIRAGTDEQFF.

The chain recombines TRBV11-3 with TRBJ1-1; D possibly corresponds to TRBD1 (5 bases). Trimming pared 5 bases from V and 1 base from J, leaving 14 bases between. The CDR3 sequence is 15 residues long. The germline CDR1 and CDR2 sequences are SGHNT and YENEEA. CDR3 in amino acids: CASSAWGGENTEAFF. The CDR3 region has the DNA TGTGCCAGCAGCGCCTGGGGGGGGGAGAACACTGAAGCTTTCTTT.

CDR3 nucleotides: TGTGCCAGCAGTCCCAGGGCAGCCTACGAGCAGTACTTC. This sequence encodes CASSPRAAYEQYF. This chain connects TRBV27 to TRBJ2-7; D might be TRBD1 (5 bases). Per the germline V gene, CDR1 is MNHEY and CDR2 is SMNVEV (reference sequence). This CDR3 comprises 13 residues. V was trimmed by 5 bases and J by 2 bases, leaving 10 bases between them.

The rearrangement joins TRBV14 to TRBJ1-2; no clear D gene. The CDR3 totals 15 residues. Germline V CDR1 and CDR2: SGHDN, FVKESK. Trimming cost V 1 base and J 7 bases, with 16 bases left between them. CDR3 coding DNA: TGTGCCAGCAGCCAAGGTCCACTGGGAGGGCTTGGCTACACCTTC. Translation: CASSQGPLGGLGYTF.

The chain couples TRBV27 to TRBJ1-2; D may be TRBD1 (5 bases). Trimming cost V 6 bases and J 5 bases, with 19 bases left between them. The CDR3 contains 15 residues. Germline V gene sequence: CDR1 MNHEY, CDR2 SMNVEV (reference sequence). The CDR3 protein is CASRRWDSVGYGYTF. In DNA, the CDR3 is TGTGCCAGCAGGCGATGGGACTCCGTCGGTTATGGCTACACCTTC.

The chain employs TRBV5-1 and TRBJ2-3; a weak D match, TRBD2 (7 bases). Trimming took 4 bases from V and 4 from J, leaving 13 bases between them. The CDR3 contains 14 residues. Germline V CDR1 and CDR2: SGHRS, YFSETQ. CDR3 coding DNA: TGCGCCAGCAGCCTCGGGGGGCCCCCAGATACGCAGTATTTT. Its translation is CASSLGGPPDTQYF.

This chain links TRBV7-6 with TRBJ2-1, with TRBD2 matching over 8 bases. CDR3 length: 14 amino acids. Trimming took 5 bases from V and 6 from J; bases not matched to a gene: 6. In germline, CDR1 is SGHVS, CDR2 FNYEAQ. Here the CDR3 DNA reads TGTGCCAGCAGCGGCACTAGCGGAGCCAATGAGCAGTTCTTC. Translated: CASSGTSGANEQFF.

The chain is built from TRBV5-4 and TRBJ1-2, with TRBD1 matching 9 bases. J lost 5 bases, V lost 7 bases, and 9 bases had no gene match. The CDR3 has 14 amino acids. Germline loops: CDR1 SGHNT, CDR2 YYREEE (reference sequence). CDR3: CASGPGTGQYGYTF. The CDR3 nucleotides read TGTGCCAGCGGCCCCGGGACAGGGCAGTATGGCTACACCTTC.

This rearrangement joins TRBV6-1 to TRBJ1-5; unclear D gene. Germline CDR1 and CDR2: MNHNS and SASEGT. V was clipped by 5 bases and J by 7 bases, with 12 bases between them. The CDR3 extends over 13 amino acids. The CDR3 DNA reads as TGTGCCAGCAGTTATTTCCGGGGACAGCCCCAGCATTTT. Translation gives CASSYFRGQPQHF.